A single sample is the source of the 16 T cell receptor beta chains below, sequenced in a study of spatial heterogeneity in lung cancer. Findings and caveats of the study: The number of expanded tumor alpha and beta chains correlated with mutation number.

Noted time point: sample taken at primary tumor resection. TCRdb reprocessed the 5' RACE reads via MiXCR and lists one record per CDR3 protein. The table shows approximately 9,500 distinct CDR3 sequences, with roughly an eighth occurring only once. These receptors' antigens are unknown. Sequencing used lung tumor tissue, obtained at surgery. The receptors were gathered from a male donor with early-stage non-small cell lung cancer.

In this sample, this clonotype turned up many times. A much larger clone lies a single base off, so this may be a read error. This beta chain was picked up by a library intended for alpha chains and is off target, so its count carries little meaning. The V gene is TRBV7-9, the J gene TRBJ2-7, with unresolved D. Germline CDR1 is SEHNR and CDR2 is FQNEAQ (reference sequence). CDR3 length equals 11 residues. The CDR3 sequence is CVSSLASEQYF. CDR3 nucleotides: TGTGTCAGCAGCTTAGCTTCCGAGCAGTACTTC.

By share, this clonotype counts as medium-sized. Because this beta chain is a stray read in a library intended to capture alpha chains, its abundance should not be given much weight. Written as DNA, the CDR3 is TGTGCCAGCAGTCCTAGGACAGGGGGTGATACGCAGTATTTT. Translation gives CASSPRTGGDTQYF. The gene calls are TRBV27 and TRBJ2-3; 10 bases match TRBD1. The ends lost 5 bases at V and 6 bases at J; junction bases unmatched: 5. This CDR3 comprises 14 residues. Germline V gives CDR1 MNHEY, CDR2 SMNVEV (reference sequence).

This clonotype was seen repeatedly, ten times or more. Being off target in a library aimed at alpha chains, this beta chain has a size of little meaning. The chain recombines TRBV7-9 with TRBJ2-1, with 9 nucleotides matching TRBD2. Germline assignment: CDR1 SEHNR and CDR2 FQNEAQ (reference sequence). The CDR3 loop spans 16 amino acids. V shed 1 base, J shed 2 bases, and the junction held 3 bases outside the gene matches. This CDR3 is CASSLDGGGAYNEQFF. CDR3 sequence (DNA): TGTGCCAGCAGCTTAGATGGCGGGGGGGCCTACAATGAGCAGTTCTTC.

In its sample, this clonotype ranks as medium-sized. This beta chain is a stray sequence in a library constructed for alpha chains; its clone size is not meaningful. V is TRBV20-1 and J is TRBJ2-3, with 10 bases identical to TRBD2. Germline lookup yields CDR1 DFQATT and CDR2 SNEGSKA (reference sequence). The CDR3 has 17 residues. With 3 bases clipped from V and 4 bases from J, the junction kept 13 bases outside the gene matches. CDR3 nucleotide sequence: TGCAGTGCTAGCGTCAGTTCTAGCGGGAGTGGCCCAGATACGCAGTATTTT. It codes for CSASVSSSGSGPDTQYF.

This clonotype is labeled as medium-sized. In a library made to pick up alpha chains, this beta chain is a stray read with a size that means little. V and J are TRBV19 and TRBJ1-5, with a weak D call TRBD1 (6 bases). V lost 6 bases, J lost 1 base, and 10 bases lay in between. This CDR3 comprises 14 residues. CDR1 LNHDA and CDR2 SQIVND come from the germline V gene (reference sequence). The CDR3 coding sequence is TGTGCCAGTAGGGGACAAGGAAGCAATCAGCCCCAGCATTTT. The encoded protein is CASRGQGSNQPQHF.

This clonotype was observed a few times. With the library built for alpha chains, this beta chain is off target and its frequency is not meaningful. V gene TRBV23-1 combines with J gene TRBJ2-5; TRBD1 might be the D (5 bases). TRBV23-1 has ORF status, its function being uncertain. The CDR3 extends over 15 amino acids. Trimming removed 6 bases at V and 2 bases at J, with 16 bases between. CDR3 region: CASSQVTAIQETQYF. The CDR3 DNA follows: TGCGCCAGCAGCCAAGTGACAGCGATACAAGAGACCCAGTACTTC.

Relative to its sample, this clonotype is medium-sized (0.01 to 0.1%). This beta chain was picked up by a library intended for alpha chains and is off target, so its count carries little meaning. This chain joins TRBV12-3 or TRBV12-4 and TRBJ2-5; no firm D call. Trimming left V 6 bases short and J 2 bases short, with 4 bases between. The CDR3 is 11 residues long. CDR3 nucleotide sequence: TGTGCCAGCAGCGCACAAGAGACCCAGTACTTC. Amino acids: CASSAQETQYF.

As regards this clonotype: The library was designed around alpha chains, so this beta chain is a stray read whose abundance carries little weight. This chain joins TRBV23-1 and TRBJ1-6; D possibly corresponds to TRBD1 (5 bases). Being an ORF, TRBV23-1 has a function that is uncertain. V was shortened by 6 bases and J by 6 bases, with 18 bases between the two germline ends. The CDR3 has 16 amino acids. CDR3: CASSQTGGDPNSPLHF. DNA for the CDR3: TGCGCCAGCAGCCAAACTGGGGGGGACCCTAATTCACCCCTCCACTTT.

By sample fraction, this clonotype is medium-sized. This beta chain represents an off-target read in a library built for alpha chains; its size is of limited meaning. The genes are TRBV6-2 or TRBV6-3 and TRBJ2-1; perhaps TRBD1 as D (5 bases). Trimming left V 5 bases short and J 7 bases short, with 21 bases between. Germline lookup yields CDR1 MNHEY and CDR2 SVGEGT. The CDR3 covers 16 residues. This CDR3 reads CASSRLPMAGWNEQFF. CDR3 coding DNA: TGTGCCAGCAGTCGCCTTCCCATGGCAGGGTGGAATGAGCAGTTCTTC.

About this clonotype itself: Because the library targeted alpha chains, this beta chain is an off-target read whose size means little. The chain uses TRBV11-2 and TRBJ1-6, with 7 bases aligning to TRBD1. V shed 0 bases and J 8 bases; nucleotides not matched to a gene: 4. This CDR3 has 15 residues. Looked up from germline, CDR1 is SGHAT and CDR2 is FQNNGV. CDR3 protein: CASSLEAGGDSPLHF. The CDR3 DNA follows: TGTGCCAGCAGCTTAGAGGCAGGGGGAGATTCACCCCTCCACTTT.

The sample holds many counts of this clonotype. A library prepared for alpha chains yielded this beta chain as an off-target read; its size is of little meaning. The J gene is TRBJ1-3, the V gene TRBV18; 9 bases agree with TRBD1. V shed 2 bases, J shed 2 bases, and the junction held 4 bases outside the gene matches. CDR1 is KGHSH and CDR2 is LQKENI in the germline V gene. This CDR3 is 16 amino acids long. This chain's CDR3 is CASSPAGQGTGNTIYF. As DNA, the CDR3 is TGTGCCAGCTCACCAGCCGGACAGGGGACTGGAAACACCATATATTTT.

This clonotype was detected ten times or more. This beta chain is an off-target read within a library intended for alpha chains, so its frequency means little. V usage is TRBV20-1 and J usage is TRBJ2-3; 8 nucleotides match TRBD2. The length of the CDR3 is 14 residues. Germline CDR1 DFQATT, CDR2 SNEGSKA (reference sequence). The V segment lost 3 bases and the J segment 4 bases; nucleotides outside the gene matches: 6. DNA of the CDR3: TGCAGTGCTAGTCCCAGCGGGAGAGCAGATACGCAGTATTTT. This gives the protein CSASPSGRADTQYF.

The sample holds many counts of this clonotype. For a library built for alpha chains, this beta chain is a stray read; little rests on its size. This chain links TRBV6-1 with TRBJ1-5; D unresolved. V dropped 6 bases and J dropped 7 bases, with 1 base sitting between them. The CDR3 spans 9 residues. Germline-derived CDR1 and CDR2 are MNHNS and SASEGT. In nucleotides, the CDR3 is TGTGCCAGCAGCCAGCCCCAGCATTTT. This encodes CASSQPQHF.

This clonotype was seen repeatedly, ten times or more. This beta chain is an off-target read within a library intended for alpha chains, so its frequency means little. The V gene is TRBV12-3 or TRBV12-4, the J gene TRBJ2-2, with 9 nucleotides matching TRBD2. Trimming at V came to 3 bases and at J to 4 bases, leaving 3 bases not matched to a gene. The CDR3 totals 15 residues. CDR3 coding DNA: TGTGCCAGCAGTTTGGCTAGCGGGGCCACCGGGGAGCTGTTTTTT. Its protein is CASSLASGATGELFF.

This clonotype was recorded many times. This beta chain was picked up by a library intended for alpha chains and is off target, so its count carries little meaning. The genes are TRBV6-1 and TRBJ2-1; D remains unclear. CDR3 length: 12 amino acids. V lost 2 bases and J lost 12, with 11 bases in between. The germline V gene encodes CDR1 MNHNS and CDR2 SASEGT. CDR3 sequence (DNA): TGTGCCAGCAGTGAACTCTTGGGAAGGCAGTTCTTC. Its translation: CASSELLGRQFF.

By share of the sample, this clonotype is medium-sized (0.01 to 0.1%). The library was built for alpha chains, so this beta chain is an off-target read and its size means little. The J gene is TRBJ2-1, the V gene TRBV7-9; maybe TRBD2 (5 bases). Trimming took 5 bases from V and 7 from J, leaving 12 bases between them. The germline V gene encodes CDR1 SEHNR and CDR2 FQNEAQ (reference sequence). The CDR3 sequence is 13 residues long. CDR3 in amino acids: CASSLDWANEQFF. CDR3 in DNA: TGTGCCAGCAGCCTGGACTGGGCGAATGAGCAGTTCTTC.